This record looks at one TCR beta chain sequence and its context. The CDR3 is made up of 14 amino acids. CDR1 and CDR2 from the germline V gene are SSHAT and FNYEAQ (reference sequence). The junction had 10 bases not matched to a gene; V was cut back by 8 bases and J by 5 bases. The assay was immunoSEQ multiplex PCR, and TCRdb's table has in-frame clones only and misses some. The sample has approximately 27,000 clones; about 91% are singletons. This entry comes from a study of blood T cell repertoires in COVID-19. At the level of the study: Nucleic acid was either cDNA or gDNA, and it came from T cells, B-cell-depleted T cells, or PBMCs.

The TCR originated in a man aged 70 or older with acute or convalescent COVID-19. The rearrangement links TRBV7-7 to TRBJ2-3; 7 bases fit TRBD2. The sequenced sample was peripheral blood. Here the CDR3 DNA reads TGTGCCAGCGCCGGGGCTAGCGGAGGAGATACGCAGTATTTT. This gives the protein CASAGASGGDTQYF.